The 30 T cell receptor beta chains reported below all come from one sample, sequenced in a study of shared clonotypes between healthy human individuals. Naive CD8 cells lacked CD45RO, underwent positive selection for CCR7 and left out terminally differentiated effector memory CD45RA+ cells. Here immunoSEQ multiplex PCR was the method, and the copy in TCRdb shows in-frame clones only, minus some. In the table there are hundreds of thousands of clones, roughly 96% of which are singletons. The sample consisted of naive CD8+ T cells sorted from blood. These receptors originate from a woman in her 30s in good health.

This clone was counted once. Other nucleotide sequences from this sample produce the same CDR3. The chain joins TRBV4-1 to TRBJ2-7, with D perhaps TRBD1 (5 bases). CDR3 size: 14 residues. Germline lookup yields CDR1 MGHRA and CDR2 YSYEKL. V lost 1 base and J 0 bases, leaving 7 bases between the germline ends. Written as DNA, the CDR3 is TGCGCCAGCAGCCAAGGCAGGGCCTCCTACGAGCAGTACTTC. Protein: CASSQGRASYEQYF.

The rearrangement links TRBV19 to TRBJ2-5; 9 nucleotides align to TRBD1. CDR1 is LNHDA, CDR2 SQIVND, per germline (reference sequence). The CDR3 covers 18 residues. V lost 3 bases, J lost 5 bases, and 16 bases stayed unmatched. DNA for the CDR3: TGTGCCAGTAGTATCGGGGTTCTCACAGGGGGCGCCTATGAGACCCAGTACTTC. This encodes CASSIGVLTGGAYETQYF.

This chain joins TRBV27 and TRBJ1-5; unclear D gene. The CDR3 sequence is 15 residues long. Germline lookup yields CDR1 MNHEY and CDR2 SMNVEV (reference sequence). The V end lost 5 bases, the J end lost 2 bases, and 13 bases lay between the germline ends. The CDR3 DNA sequence: TGTGCCAGCAGTCCTGATAAATGGGGCAATCAGCCCCAGCATTTT. Its protein product is CASSPDKWGNQPQHF.

The genes are TRBV7-8 and TRBJ2-7; D not certain. The CDR3 is made up of 12 amino acids. Trimming took 5 bases from V and 6 from J, leaving 11 bases between them. The germline CDR1 and CDR2 sequences are SGHVS and FQNEAQ. For the CDR3, the DNA is TGTGCCAGCAGCCCGGGTAATGGCGAGCAGTACTTC. Residues: CASSPGNGEQYF.

The CDR3 protein is CASNNREYEQYF. As DNA, the CDR3 is TGTGCCAGCAACAACAGGGAATACGAGCAGTACTTC. This chain links TRBV6-1 with TRBJ2-7; tentative D call: TRBD1 (6 bases). The germline V gene has CDR1 MNHNS and CDR2 SASEGT. V was cut by 7 bases and J by 4 bases, with 11 bases left in between. The CDR3 totals 12 residues.

The chain carries TRBV27 and TRBJ2-2; TRBD2 aligns across 9 bases. CDR1 MNHEY and CDR2 SMNVEV come from the germline V gene (reference sequence). V dropped 6 bases and J dropped 3; count of bases not matched to a gene: 5. CDR3 length: 15 amino acids. CDR3 region: CASRPTSGDTGELFF. CDR3 in DNA: TGTGCCAGCAGACCGACTAGCGGAGACACCGGGGAGCTGTTTTTT.

The J gene is TRBJ2-5, the V gene TRBV13; 14 positions agree with TRBD2. Germline lookup yields CDR1 PRHDT and CDR2 FYEKMQ (reference sequence). The CDR3 is 16 amino acids. J gave up 4 bases and V 5 bases, and 6 bases lay outside the gene matches. The CDR3 DNA reads as TGTGCCAGCAGCCCCCGACTAGCGGGAGGGCGAGAGACCCAGTACTTC. This codes for CASSPRLAGGRETQYF.

The rearrangement links TRBV19 to TRBJ1-1; no clear D. CDR3 length: 15 amino acids. The germline V and J ends were trimmed by 3 bases and 3 bases, with 14 bases remaining between them. From germline, CDR1 is LNHDA and CDR2 SQIVND (reference sequence). The CDR3 spells CASSMGFEGHTEAFF. CDR3 bases: TGTGCCAGTAGTATGGGGTTCGAAGGGCACACTGAAGCTTTCTTT.

V and J are TRBV5-6 and TRBJ1-1; D ambiguous. In germline, CDR1 is SGHDT, CDR2 YYEEEE. This CDR3 is built from 14 residues. Trimming pared 4 bases from V and 4 bases from J, leaving 14 bases between. The chain's CDR3 is CASSPGTESTEAFF. The CDR3 DNA sequence: TGTGCCAGCAGCCCCGGCACGGAGAGCACTGAAGCTTTCTTT.

The chain employs TRBV19 and TRBJ2-2; 10 nucleotides align to TRBD2. V shed 9 bases and J 4 bases; nucleotides not matched to a gene: 14. The CDR3 totals 17 residues. The germline V gene encodes CDR1 LNHDA and CDR2 SQIVND (reference sequence). The CDR3, as DNA: TGTGCCAGCCGCCCCATAGCGGGAGGTGCGGTCACCGGGGAGCTGTTTTTT. This translates into CASRPIAGGAVTGELFF. The whole variable domain, remainder taken from reference TRBV19 and TRBJ2-2, is DGGITQSPKYLFRKEGQNVTLSCEQNLNHDAMYWYRQDPGQGLRLIYYSQIVNDFQKGDIAEGYSVSREKKESFPLTVTSAQKNPTAFYLCASRPIAGGAVTGELFFGEGSRLTVL.

The chain carries TRBV10-2 and TRBJ2-1, with a possible D match to TRBD2 (6 bases). The CDR3 runs 14 residues. V lost 1 base to trimming and J lost 6 bases, with 10 bases between them. CDR1 and CDR2 (germline): WSHSY, SAAADI. The CDR3 loop reads CASSEYRGSNEQFF. The CDR3, as DNA: TGCGCCAGCAGTGAGTATCGGGGGAGCAATGAGCAGTTCTTC.

The chain links TRBV27 to TRBJ1-5; 9 nucleotides match TRBD1. Germline CDR1 is MNHEY and CDR2 is SMNVEV (reference sequence). After removal of 4 bases from V and 5 bases from J, the junction contained 9 bases not matched to a gene. There are 16 residues in the CDR3. Here the CDR3 reads CASSYRGDRVDQPQHF. The CDR3 DNA reads as TGTGCCAGCAGTTACCGGGGGGACAGGGTGGATCAGCCCCAGCATTTT.

This chain joins TRBV10-1 and TRBJ2-7; no clear D gene. Germline V gene sequence: CDR1 WNHNN, CDR2 SYGVQD (reference sequence). V was shortened by 2 bases and J by 2 bases, with 7 bases between the two germline ends. The CDR3 is 13 residues long. DNA for the CDR3: TGCGCCAGCAGTGAGAACGTCGCCTACGAGCAGTACTTC. It codes for CASSENVAYEQYF.

The chain combines TRBV27 with TRBJ2-7; D is ambiguous. This CDR3 is built from 13 residues. The V and J ends lost 0 bases and 4 bases respectively, with 7 bases between them. CDR1 is MNHEY and CDR2 is SMNVEV in the germline V gene (reference sequence). The CDR3 DNA reads as TGTGCCAGCAGTTTATCGGTCAGATACGAGCAGTACTTC. It yields the protein CASSLSVRYEQYF.

CDR3 residues: CASSLEPAGYEQYF. The CDR3 DNA reads TGTGCCAGCAGCTTAGAACCTGCGGGCTACGAGCAGTACTTC. This chain joins TRBV11-2 and TRBJ2-7; TRBD2 might be the D (5 bases). There are 14 residues in the CDR3. Looked up from germline, CDR1 is SGHAT and CDR2 is FQNNGV. V lost 0 bases and J 3 bases, leaving 9 bases between the germline ends.

The genes are TRBV4-1 and TRBJ1-5; unclear D gene. V was clipped by 0 bases and J by 5 bases, with 11 bases between them. CDR1 and CDR2 (germline): MGHRA, YSYEKL. The CDR3 spans 15 residues. The CDR3 region has the DNA TGCGCCAGCAGCCAAGATCGGCCGGAGGATCAGCCCCAGCATTTT. Protein product: CASSQDRPEDQPQHF.

For the CDR3, the DNA is TGTGCCAGCAGCTTACGGCTGGCCCGGGGCTATGGCTACACCTTC. It translates to CASSLRLARGYGYTF. The J gene is TRBJ1-2, the V gene TRBV7-8; D remains unclear. The V gene's germline CDR1 is SGHVS and CDR2 FQNEAQ. The CDR3 is 15 residues long. V lost 2 bases and J 4 bases, leaving 14 bases between the germline ends. The full variable domain, completed using reference TRBV7-8 and TRBJ1-2, is GAGVSQSPRYKVAKRGQDVALRCDPISGHVSLFWYQQALGQGPEFLTYFQNEAQLDKSGLPSDRFFAERPEGSVSTLKIQRTQQEDSAVYLCASSLRLARGYGYTFGSGTRLTVV.

For this clone: This specimen includes other DNA sequences encoding the same CDR3. The chain is built from TRBV28 and TRBJ2-2; D not certain. Per germline, CDR1 MDHEN and CDR2 SYDVKM. The CDR3 extends over 14 amino acids. Trimming removed 1 base at V and 4 bases at J, with 7 bases between. The CDR3 here is CASSLSGSTGELFF. The CDR3 nucleotides are TGTGCCAGCAGTTTATCAGGCAGCACCGGGGAGCTGTTTTTT.

The chain carries TRBV27 and TRBJ1-5; a possible D gene is TRBD1 (5 bases). CDR3 length: 15 amino acids. In germline, CDR1 is MNHEY, CDR2 SMNVEV (reference sequence). V shed 3 bases and J shed 3 bases, with 12 bases lying between them. The CDR3 spells CASSFSDRNNQPQHF. CDR3 DNA sequence: TGTGCCAGCAGTTTCTCCGACAGAAACAATCAGCCCCAGCATTTT.

V gene TRBV15 combines with J gene TRBJ2-7, with D perhaps matching TRBD2 (5 bases). Per germline, CDR1 LNHNV and CDR2 YYDKDF (reference sequence). V was trimmed by 2 bases and J by 10 bases, leaving 15 bases between them. CDR3 length equals 13 residues. This CDR3 reads CATSRYQEVEQYF. The CDR3 DNA follows: TGTGCCACCAGCAGATACCAGGAGGTCGAACAGTACTTC.

This chain uses TRBV27 with TRBJ2-7; a possible D gene is TRBD2 (5 bases). This CDR3 has 15 residues. Germline CDR1 MNHEY, CDR2 SMNVEV (reference sequence). V was clipped by 2 bases and J by 2 bases, with 13 bases between them. This chain's CDR3 is CASSLNIRGTYEQYF. In nucleotides, the CDR3 is TGTGCCAGCAGTTTAAATATTCGGGGAACCTACGAGCAGTACTTC.

CDR3 DNA: TGCGCCACCTCTAGCGGGTGGGAGAAAGAGACCCAGTACTTC. This sequence encodes CATSSGWEKETQYF. The chain uses TRBV10-2 and TRBJ2-5; 8 bases agree with TRBD2. Germline trimming cut 10 bases from V and 3 bases from J; bases unmatched to any gene: 10. There are 14 residues in the CDR3. Germline-derived CDR1 and CDR2 are WSHSY and SAAADI.

V gene TRBV5-4 combines with J gene TRBJ2-3, with TRBD2 identical over 12 bases. The junction had 13 bases not matched to a gene; V was cut back by 4 bases and J by 1 base. Germline CDR1 and CDR2: SGHNT and YYREEE (reference sequence). The CDR3 contains 19 residues. CDR3: CASSGNSPSGRARTDTQYF. The CDR3 region has the DNA TGTGCCAGCAGCGGCAATTCCCCTAGCGGGAGGGCCCGCACAGATACGCAGTATTTT.

This chain joins TRBV7-9 and TRBJ2-7; tentatively, D is TRBD1 (5 bases). The germline V gene encodes CDR1 SEHNR and CDR2 FQNEAQ (reference sequence). This CDR3 has 12 residues. Trimming cost V 4 bases and J 7 bases, with 11 bases left between them. The CDR3 nucleotides are TGTGCCAGCAGCTCCGGACATGGTGAGCAGTACTTC. Protein: CASSSGHGEQYF.

The V call is TRBV10-3, the J call TRBJ2-7, with D unclear. The CDR3 consists of 14 residues. Trimming left V 4 bases short and J 2 bases short, with 12 bases between. CDR1 and CDR2 from the germline V gene are ENHRY and SYGVKD. Written as DNA, the CDR3 is TGTGCCATCAGTGGGGGTAGCAACGCCTACGAGCAGTACTTC. Protein sequence: CAISGGSNAYEQYF.

The chain carries TRBV4-1 and TRBJ2-1; 12 bases line up with TRBD2. This CDR3 is 16 amino acids long. The germline V gene encodes CDR1 MGHRA and CDR2 YSYEKL. The ends lost 4 bases at V and 5 bases at J; junction bases unmatched: 6. Written as DNA, the CDR3 is TGCGCCAGCAGCCGACTTCTAGCGGGAGGGGACAATGAGCAGTTCTTC. Translation gives CASSRLLAGGDNEQFF.

The J gene is TRBJ1-4, the V gene TRBV2; the match to TRBD1 covers 7 bases. The CDR3 is 16 amino acids. Germline CDR1 is SNHLY and CDR2 is FYNNEI. V shed 4 bases, J shed 0 bases, and the junction held 5 bases outside the gene matches. CDR3 DNA: TGTGCCAGCAGTGGCCAGGGGGTTGCAACTAATGAAAAACTGTTTTTT. Amino acids: CASSGQGVATNEKLFF.

The chain recombines TRBV11-2 with TRBJ2-3; 9 nucleotides line up with TRBD2. The CDR3 is made up of 16 amino acids. J was trimmed by 4 bases and V by 2 bases; bases with no gene match: 7. The germline V gene has CDR1 SGHAT and CDR2 FQNNGV. CDR3 sequence (DNA): TGTGCCAGCAGCTTACATAGCGGGAGTCCTGCAGATACGCAGTATTTT. Protein product: CASSLHSGSPADTQYF. Variable domain in full (rest from reference TRBV11-2 and TRBJ2-3): EAGVAQSPRYKIIEKRQSVAFWCNPISGHATLYWYQQILGQGPKLLIQFQNNGVVDDSQLPKDRFSAERLKGVDSTLKIQPAKLEDSAVYLCASSLHSGSPADTQYFGPGTRLTVL.

The V gene is TRBV10-2, the J gene TRBJ2-7, with D perhaps TRBD1 (6 bases). This CDR3 region has 17 residues. CDR1 and CDR2 (germline): WSHSY, SAAADI. V lost 6 bases and J 1 base, leaving 22 bases between the germline ends. CDR3: CASRGSSGGKSSYEQYF. In DNA form, the CDR3 reads TGCGCCAGCAGGGGGAGCAGTGGGGGCAAGTCTTCCTACGAGCAGTACTTC.

The CDR3 region is CASSFRSGLQYNEQFF. For the CDR3, the DNA is TGTGCCAGCAGCTTCCGGTCGGGGTTACAGTACAATGAGCAGTTCTTC. This chain links TRBV5-4 with TRBJ2-1; possible D gene TRBD2, 5 bases. The germline CDR1 and CDR2 sequences are SGHNT and YYREEE (reference sequence). The CDR3 consists of 16 residues. Deletions cut 2 bases from V and 4 bases from J, with 16 bases between.